Listed here are 24 T cell receptor beta chains from one sample, sequenced in a study of glioma-infiltrating T cells after dendritic cell vaccination. Profiled with immunoSEQ multiplex PCR; TCRdb holds only in-frame clones, not every one. Of around 73,000 clones listed, roughly 82% are singletons. Sample: blood, taken before dendritic cell vaccination. The receptor source for this set is a human donor with glioblastoma.

This clone was detected only once. The chain joins TRBV10-3 to TRBJ1-1; a weak D match, TRBD1 (6 bases). Trimming cost V 5 bases and J 3 bases, with 7 bases left between them. Per germline, CDR1 ENHRY and CDR2 SYGVKD. The CDR3 has 12 amino acids. The CDR3 spells CAISPGDTEAFF. In nucleotides, the CDR3 is TGTGCCATCAGTCCAGGGGACACTGAAGCTTTCTTT.

The chain employs TRBV29-1 and TRBJ2-5; tentatively, D is TRBD1 (6 bases). V dropped 5 bases and J dropped 4 bases, with 20 bases sitting between them. This CDR3 is built from 15 residues. Germline CDR1 is SQVTM and CDR2 is ANQGSEA. CDR3 sequence (DNA): TGCAGCGTTCTGACAGGCCTCTCGAGAGGAGAGACCCAGTACTTC. Translation gives CSVLTGLSRGETQYF.

The V and J genes are TRBV13 and TRBJ2-3, with 8 bases matching TRBD1. V shed 5 bases and J 5 bases; nucleotides not matched to a gene: 9. The CDR3 is 15 amino acids. CDR1 and CDR2 from the germline V gene are PRHDT and FYEKMQ (reference sequence). Here the CDR3 DNA reads TGTGCCAGCAGCCCAGGGGGCAGGGGGTTAGATACGCAGTATTTT. This gives the protein CASSPGGRGLDTQYF.

This clone has only a few counts. This chain connects TRBV11-2 to TRBJ2-3; TRBD2 aligns across 12 bases. The CDR3 has 18 residues. After removal of 4 bases from V and 0 bases from J, the junction contained 8 bases not matched to a gene. Germline CDR1 is SGHAT and CDR2 is FQNNGV. The CDR3 reads CASSSPSGGGTSTDTQYF. The CDR3 bases are TGTGCCAGCAGCTCCCCTAGCGGGGGGGGGACTAGCACAGATACGCAGTATTTT.

The genes are TRBV11-2 and TRBJ2-3, with D perhaps matching TRBD2 (6 bases). This CDR3 comprises 16 residues. V dropped 4 bases and J dropped 3 bases, with 17 bases sitting between them. In germline, CDR1 is SGHAT, CDR2 FQNNGV. The CDR3 here is CASSSPREWRTDTQYF. The DNA for the CDR3 is TGTGCCAGCAGCTCCCCCCGGGAGTGGAGGACAGATACGCAGTATTTT.

The table lists this clone with a few counts. This CDR3 is CASSQAGGEQYV. In nucleotides, the CDR3 is TGTGCCAGCAGCCAGGCGGGGGGCGAGCAGTACGTC. The chain is built from TRBV6-6 and TRBJ2-7, with 8 bases that match TRBD2. Germline V gene data show CDR1 as MNHNY and CDR2 as SVGAGI (reference sequence). The length of the CDR3 is 12 residues. J gave up 6 bases and V 6 bases, and 4 bases lay outside the gene matches.

This clone has just one count. V is TRBV7-8 and J is TRBJ1-1, with 7 bases fitting TRBD1. Germline CDR1 and CDR2: SGHVS and FQNEAQ. Unmatched junction bases numbered 3, after V lost 4 bases and J lost 1 base. CDR3 length: 14 residues. The CDR3 reads CASSSGQQNTEAFF. The CDR3 DNA is TGTGCCAGCAGCTCGGGACAGCAGAACACTGAAGCTTTCTTT.

This clone was observed a single time. This chain connects TRBV12-5 to TRBJ1-4; D is ambiguous. The germline gives CDR1 LGHNT, CDR2 FRNRAP. Deletions cut 3 bases from V and 13 bases from J, with 15 bases between. The CDR3 totals 13 residues. The chain's CDR3 is CASGFGQGLALFF. The CDR3 DNA reads TGTGCTAGTGGTTTCGGCCAAGGACTAGCACTGTTTTTT.

This rearrangement joins TRBV14 to TRBJ2-3, with 7 bases fitting TRBD2. The CDR3 runs to 16 residues. Germline CDR1 SGHDN, CDR2 FVKESK. V lost 4 bases to trimming and J lost 0 bases; unmatched junction nucleotides: 7. The chain's CDR3 is CASSRVSGLSTDTQYF. For the CDR3, the DNA is TGTGCCAGCAGCCGGGTTAGCGGGTTAAGCACAGATACGCAGTATTTT. Combining the CDR3 with reference TRBV14 and TRBJ2-3 gives the whole variable domain EAGVTQFPSHSVIEKGQTVTLRCDPISGHDNLYWYRRVMGKEIKFLLHFVKESKQDESGMPNNRFLAERTGGTYSTLKVQPAELEDSGVYFCASSRVSGLSTDTQYFGPGTRLTVL.

This clone was seen only a few times. This chain joins TRBV7-9 and TRBJ2-7; 10 bases match TRBD1. The J segment lost 2 bases and the V segment lost 6 bases, leaving 4 bases of the junction unmatched. Germline values: CDR1 SEHNR, CDR2 FQNEAQ (reference sequence). The CDR3 is 14 residues long. DNA of the CDR3: TGTGCCAGCAGTGCCGGGACAGGGGCCTACGAGCAGTACTTC. It codes for CASSAGTGAYEQYF.

CDR3 region: CASSQVPGRATDTQYF. The CDR3 DNA reads as TGCGCCAGCAGCCAAGTACCCGGGAGGGCTACAGATACGCAGTATTTT. The V and J genes are TRBV4-1 and TRBJ2-3, with 8 bases identical to TRBD2. CDR1 and CDR2 (germline): MGHRA, YSYEKL. Trimming removed 1 base from V and 3 bases from J; junction bases left unmatched: 6. This CDR3 has 16 residues.

V is TRBV12-1 and J is TRBJ2-7; the table's D call TRBD2 went unverified against the DNA. TRBV12-1 is given as a pseudogene. The CDR3 contains 16 residues. The CDR3 coding sequence is TGTGCCAGCAGCGGGGGGGGGATCAGCGGGAGATACGAGCAGTACGTC. Residues: CASSGGGISGRYEQYV.

The chain is built from TRBV5-4 and TRBJ1-2; 7 nucleotides align to TRBD1. Looked up from germline, CDR1 is SGHNT and CDR2 is YYREEE (reference sequence). This CDR3 has 15 amino acids. Trimming at V came to 0 bases and at J to 4 bases, leaving 6 bases not matched to a gene. The CDR3, as DNA: TGTGCCAGCAGCTTGGGGACAGGCCAGGCCTATGGCTACACCTTC. Translation gives CASSLGTGQAYGYTF.

This clone was counted between two and nine times. The chain links TRBV6-1 to TRBJ1-2; no reliable D call. The CDR3 has 16 amino acids. Germline values: CDR1 MNHNS, CDR2 SASEGT. V lost 2 bases to trimming and J lost 4 bases, with 17 bases between them. The CDR3 bases are TGTGCCAGCAGTGAATCGAGGTCCGGGGTTAGCTATGGCTACACCTTC. Encoded protein: CASSESRSGVSYGYTF.

The V call is TRBV4-2, the J call TRBJ1-3; a weak D match, TRBD1 (6 bases). V lost 5 bases and J lost 4, with 15 bases in between. There are 15 residues in the CDR3. Germline values: CDR1 LGHNA, CDR2 YNFKEQ. The CDR3 region has the DNA TGTGCCAGCAGCGCACAAACAGGGTCCGGAAACACCATATATTTT. Translation: CASSAQTGSGNTIYF.

V usage is TRBV2 and J usage is TRBJ1-1; D may be TRBD1 (6 bases). The germline V gene encodes CDR1 SNHLY and CDR2 FYNNEI. The V and J ends lost 7 bases and 8 bases respectively, with 23 bases between them. This CDR3 is built from 15 residues. CDR3 nucleotides: TGTGCCAGCAACAGTCAGAACAGGGATAACTCCGAAGCTTTCTTT. Its protein product is CASNSQNRDNSEAFF.

CDR3 loop: CASNRWTGESEQYF. The DNA of the CDR3 is TGTGCCAGCAATCGTTGGACAGGGGAGAGCGAGCAGTACTTC. The rearrangement links TRBV27 to TRBJ2-7; 9 bases agree with TRBD1. V trimming: 7 bases; J trimming: 6 bases; junction bases outside the gene matches: 10. CDR1 and CDR2 from the germline V gene are MNHEY and SMNVEV (reference sequence). The CDR3 runs 14 residues.

This chain links TRBV7-8 with TRBJ1-4, with D perhaps TRBD1 (6 bases). In germline, CDR1 is SGHVS, CDR2 FQNEAQ. This CDR3 contains 17 residues. Trimming shortened V by 5 bases and J by 0 bases, and 16 bases separated the two germline ends. CDR3 residues: CASSNPGHGSTNEKLFF. CDR3 bases: TGTGCCAGCAGCAACCCGGGACATGGATCAACTAATGAAAAACTGTTTTTT. The full variable domain, rest sourced from reference TRBV7-8 and TRBJ1-4, is GAGVSQSPRYKVAKRGQDVALRCDPISGHVSLFWYQQALGQGPEFLTYFQNEAQLDKSGLPSDRFFAERPEGSVSTLKIQRTQQEDSAVYLCASSNPGHGSTNEKLFFGSGTQLSVL.

The gene calls are TRBV19 and TRBJ1-1; a weak D match, TRBD1 (5 bases). Per the germline V gene, CDR1 is LNHDA and CDR2 is SQIVND (reference sequence). V was clipped by 4 bases and J by 0 bases, with 15 bases between them. The CDR3 extends over 16 amino acids. The CDR3 DNA follows: TGTGCCAGTAGTACCCAGGGAAACTCTTTGAACACTGAAGCTTTCTTT. It encodes CASSTQGNSLNTEAFF.

This clone was seen a handful of times. The chain couples TRBV11-2 to TRBJ1-2; D perhaps matches TRBD1 (5 bases). Trimming stripped 6 bases from V and 6 bases from J, with 23 bases between. The CDR3 is 16 amino acids. The V gene's germline CDR1 is SGHAT and CDR2 FQNNGV. CDR3 sequence: CASRTLGGRKVNGYTF. The CDR3 bases are TGTGCCAGCAGGACCCTCGGGGGGAGGAAGGTTAATGGCTACACCTTC.

The genes are TRBV5-4 and TRBJ2-6; tentative D call: TRBD2 (5 bases). V lost 4 bases and J 0 bases, leaving 11 bases between the germline ends. CDR3 length equals 16 residues. Germline assignment: CDR1 SGHNT and CDR2 YYREEE (reference sequence). For the CDR3, the DNA is TGTGCCAGCAGCCCCGGACTCTTCTCTGGGGCCAACGTCCTGACTTTC. Translating gives CASSPGLFSGANVLTF.

The chain has TRBV6-5 and TRBJ2-1; TRBD2 aligns across 15 bases. The germline V gene has CDR1 MNHEY and CDR2 SVGAGI. There are 15 residues in the CDR3. Unmatched junction bases numbered 7, after V lost 6 bases and J lost 10 bases. The CDR3 DNA is TGTGCCAGCAGCACCGGACTAGCGGGAGGGCAAGAGCAGTTCTTC. It codes for CASSTGLAGGQEQFF.

V usage is TRBV5-1 and J usage is TRBJ2-7; TRBD2 matches at 8 bases. The germline CDR1 and CDR2 sequences are SGHRS and YFSETQ. Trimming at V came to 4 bases and at J to 5 bases, leaving 11 bases not matched to a gene. The CDR3 has 15 amino acids. The CDR3 DNA reads as TGCGCCAGCAGCCTAACGGAGCGGGGGTTCGACGAGCAGTACTTC. Amino acids: CASSLTERGFDEQYF.

The chain couples TRBV27 to TRBJ1-5; maybe TRBD1 (6 bases). Trimming removed 6 bases from V and 0 bases from J, with 12 bases in between. Looked up from germline, CDR1 is MNHEY and CDR2 is SMNVEV (reference sequence). The CDR3 extends over 15 amino acids. CDR3 DNA: TGTGCCAGCAGCTCTGGACAGCTTAGCAATCAGCCCCAGCATTTT. Amino acid sequence: CASSSGQLSNQPQHF.